A single sample is the source of the 3 T cell receptor beta chains below, sequenced in a study of T cells in Graves' hyperthyroidism and ophthalmopathy. TCR beta CDR3 sequences were amplified from RNA transcripts. The TCR CDR3 first-round RT-PCR relied on the HTBI primer set. Using its own MiXCR run on the multiplex PCR reads, TCRdb lists one record per CDR3 protein. The sample yields nearly 600,000 distinct CDR3 sequences, about 14% seen once. Sequencing input: blood. The receptor set was obtained from a woman aged 18-35 years with Graves' ophthalmopathy.

Only a few counts were recorded for this clonotype. J is TRBJ2-1 and V is TRBV19, with a possible D match to TRBD2 (5 bases). Trimming removed 1 base from V and 4 bases from J, with 8 bases in between. CDR1 is LNHDA and CDR2 is SQIVND in the germline V gene (reference sequence). The CDR3 is 14 amino acids. CDR3 sequence (DNA): TGTGCCAGTAGTATAGGACCGGGATACAATGAGCAGTTCTTC. Translation gives CASSIGPGYNEQFF.

This clonotype was counted many times. The chain recombines TRBV7-9 with TRBJ1-1, with TRBD1 as a possible D gene (6 bases). The CDR3 is 14 amino acids. CDR1 is SEHNR, CDR2 FQNEAQ, per germline (reference sequence). Trimming shortened V by 1 base and J by 1 base, and 7 bases separated the two germline ends. CDR3 region: CASSLVQGNTEAFF. DNA of the CDR3: TGTGCCAGCAGCTTAGTACAGGGGAACACTGAAGCTTTCTTT.

CDR3 nucleotides: TGTGCCAGCAGTTCCCGGGACCGACTAGAGACCCAGTACTTC. It codes for CASSSRDRLETQYF. J is TRBJ2-5 and V is TRBV6-1; D might be TRBD1 or TRBD2, each matching 5 bases. This CDR3 has 14 residues. Trimming removed 5 bases from V and 4 bases from J, with 14 bases in between. Per germline, CDR1 MNHNS and CDR2 SASEGT.